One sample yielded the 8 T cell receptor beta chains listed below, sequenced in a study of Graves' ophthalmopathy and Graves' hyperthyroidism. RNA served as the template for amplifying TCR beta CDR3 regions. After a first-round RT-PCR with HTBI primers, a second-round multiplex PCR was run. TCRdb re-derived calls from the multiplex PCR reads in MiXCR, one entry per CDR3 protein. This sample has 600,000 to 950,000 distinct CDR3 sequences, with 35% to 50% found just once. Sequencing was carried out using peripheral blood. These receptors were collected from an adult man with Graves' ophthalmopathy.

The CDR3 protein is CSARELFSNQPQHF. The CDR3, as DNA: TGCAGTGCTAGAGAACTCTTTAGCAATCAGCCCCAGCATTTT. This chain links TRBV20-1 with TRBJ1-5; no reliable D call. V dropped 0 bases and J dropped 0 bases, with 6 bases sitting between them. This CDR3 contains 14 residues. CDR1 DFQATT and CDR2 SNEGSKA come from the germline V gene (reference sequence).

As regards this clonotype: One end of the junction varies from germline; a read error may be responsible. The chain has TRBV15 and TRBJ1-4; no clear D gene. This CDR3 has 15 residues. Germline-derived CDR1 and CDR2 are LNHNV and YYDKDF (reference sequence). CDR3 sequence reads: CAASRTGYSNEELFF. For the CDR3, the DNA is TGTGCCGCCAGCAGAACCGGGTATTCGAATGAAGAACTGTTTTTT. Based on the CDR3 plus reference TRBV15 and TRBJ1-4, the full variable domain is DAMVIQNPRYQVTQFGKPVTLSCSQTLNHNVMYWYQQKSSQAPKLLFHYYDKDFNNEADTPDNFQSRRPNTSFCFLDIRSPGLGDTAMYLCAASRTGYSNEELFFGSGTQLSVL.

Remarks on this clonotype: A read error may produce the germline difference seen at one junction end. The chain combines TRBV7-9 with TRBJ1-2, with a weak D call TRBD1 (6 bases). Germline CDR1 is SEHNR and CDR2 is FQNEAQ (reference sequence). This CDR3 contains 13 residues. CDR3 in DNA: TGTGCCAGCAGCTTAGTACAGGGATTTGGCGACACCTTC. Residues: CASSLVQGFGDTF.

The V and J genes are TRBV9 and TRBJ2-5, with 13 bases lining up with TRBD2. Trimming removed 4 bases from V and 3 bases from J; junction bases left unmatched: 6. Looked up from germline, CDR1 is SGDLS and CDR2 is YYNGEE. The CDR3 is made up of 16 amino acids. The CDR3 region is CASSPLGLAGKETQYF. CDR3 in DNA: TGTGCCAGCAGCCCCTTGGGACTAGCGGGGAAAGAGACCCAGTACTTC. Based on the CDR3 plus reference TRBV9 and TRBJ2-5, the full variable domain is DSGVTQTPKHLITATGQRVTLRCSPRSGDLSVYWYQQSLDQGLQFLIQYYNGEERAKGNILERFSAQQFPDLHSELNLSSLELGDSALYFCASSPLGLAGKETQYFGPGTRLLVL.

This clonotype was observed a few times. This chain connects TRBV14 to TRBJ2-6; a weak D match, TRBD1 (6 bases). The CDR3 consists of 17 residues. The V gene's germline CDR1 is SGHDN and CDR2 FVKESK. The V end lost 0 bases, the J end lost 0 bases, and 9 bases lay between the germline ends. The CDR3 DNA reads TGTGCCAGCAGCCAAGATAGGGGGTACTCTGGGGCCAACGTCCTGACTTTC. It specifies CASSQDRGYSGANVLTF.

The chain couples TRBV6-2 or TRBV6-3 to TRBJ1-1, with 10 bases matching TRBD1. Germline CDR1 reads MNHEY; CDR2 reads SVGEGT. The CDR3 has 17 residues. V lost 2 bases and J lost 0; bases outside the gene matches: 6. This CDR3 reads CASSYRGQGLMNTEAFF. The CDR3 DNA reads TGTGCCAGCAGTTACCGGGGACAGGGGCTGATGAACACTGAAGCTTTCTTT.

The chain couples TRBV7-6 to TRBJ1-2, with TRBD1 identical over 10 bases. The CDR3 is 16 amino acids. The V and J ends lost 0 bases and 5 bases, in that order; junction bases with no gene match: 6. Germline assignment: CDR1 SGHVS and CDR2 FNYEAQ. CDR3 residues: CASSLATGTGAYGYTF. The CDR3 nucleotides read TGTGCCAGCAGCTTAGCTACGGGGACAGGGGCATATGGCTACACCTTC.

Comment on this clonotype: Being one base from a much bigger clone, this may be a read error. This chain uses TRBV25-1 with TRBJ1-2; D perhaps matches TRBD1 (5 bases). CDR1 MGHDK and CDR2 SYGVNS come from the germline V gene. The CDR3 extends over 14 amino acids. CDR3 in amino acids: CVSSLGGGTGGYTF. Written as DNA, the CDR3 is TGTGTCAGCAGTTTGGGGGGGGGGACTGGCGGCTACACCTTC.